These 20 T cell receptor beta chains were all obtained from the same sample, sequenced in a study of T cell responses to AZD1222 COVID-19 vaccine. Repertoires were generated with immunoSEQ multiplex PCR, while TCRdb's copy carries only in-frame clones and drops some. The data contain around 110,000 clones, 70% to 90% of them singletons. The starting material was peripheral blood, obtained on day 0 of AZD1222 vaccination. The receptors originated from an adult in good health.

V usage is TRBV3-1 (or the pseudogene TRBV3-2) and J usage is TRBJ2-2, with D perhaps TRBD1 (5 bases). Trimming took 5 bases from V and 1 from J, leaving 11 bases between them. The germline gives CDR1 LGHDT, CDR2 YNNKEL (reference sequence). CDR3 size: 15 residues. This chain's CDR3 is CASSSTVMNTGELFF. The CDR3 nucleotides read TGTGCCAGCAGCTCGACAGTTATGAACACCGGGGAGCTGTTTTTT.

The rearrangement links TRBV11-3 to TRBJ2-7; 7 nucleotides agree with TRBD1. This CDR3 comprises 13 residues. V lost 5 bases to trimming and J lost 6 bases; unmatched junction nucleotides: 7. Germline CDR1 reads SGHNT; CDR2 reads YENEEA. The chain's CDR3 is CASSREQGREQYF. CDR3 DNA sequence: TGTGCCAGCAGCCGCGAACAGGGGCGCGAGCAGTACTTC.

The V and J genes are TRBV7-6 and TRBJ1-4, with D tentatively TRBD1 (6 bases). The germline gives CDR1 SGHVS, CDR2 FNYEAQ. Trimming removed 3 bases from V and 9 bases from J, with 29 bases in between. The CDR3 has 19 residues. CDR3 region: CASSLFGGAGATVAKKLFF. Here the CDR3 DNA reads TGTGCCAGCAGCTTGTTCGGAGGGGCAGGGGCAACAGTGGCCAAAAAACTGTTTTTT.

The genes are TRBV19 and TRBJ2-5; possibly TRBD1 for D (6 bases). Trimming left V 6 bases short and J 2 bases short, with 13 bases between. The CDR3 is 14 residues long. CDR1 LNHDA and CDR2 SQIVND come from the germline V gene (reference sequence). CDR3 coding DNA: TGTGCCAGTAGGTCGAGAGGGGGACAAGAGACCCAGTACTTC. Its protein is CASRSRGGQETQYF.

This clone was detected only a few times. The J gene is TRBJ2-7, the V gene TRBV5-4; 8 positions agree with TRBD2. J was trimmed by 2 bases and V by 0 bases; bases with no gene match: 7. Germline CDR1 reads SGHNT; CDR2 reads YYREEE (reference sequence). The CDR3 runs 16 residues. The CDR3 region is CASSLAGTSDTYEQYF. In nucleotides, the CDR3 is TGTGCCAGCAGCTTGGCCGGGACTAGTGACACCTACGAGCAGTACTTC.

The J gene is TRBJ2-5, the V gene TRBV20-1; TRBD2 agrees at 12 bases. J gave up 7 bases and V 3 bases, and 9 bases lay outside the gene matches. The CDR3 spans 15 residues. Germline lookup yields CDR1 DFQATT and CDR2 SNEGSKA (reference sequence). The CDR3 bases are TGCAGTGCTAGTCCCCGACTAGCGGGAGAGGGGACCCAGTACTTC. Translation gives CSASPRLAGEGTQYF.

The chain recombines TRBV10-3 with TRBJ1-2; possibly TRBD1 for D (5 bases). Germline V lookup: CDR1 ENHRY, CDR2 SYGVKD. This CDR3 has 14 residues. V was cut by 6 bases and J by 2 bases, with 13 bases left in between. The CDR3 DNA is TGTGCCATCAGGGGTGGGTCAGGGAACTATGGCTACACCTTC. Translating gives CAIRGGSGNYGYTF.

The genes are TRBV3-1 (or the pseudogene TRBV3-2) and TRBJ2-5, with TRBD2 matching over 14 bases. Germline V gene sequence: CDR1 LGHDT, CDR2 YNNKEL (reference sequence). This CDR3 spans 15 amino acids. V lost 4 bases to trimming and J lost 4 bases; unmatched junction nucleotides: 2. The CDR3 sequence: CASSPGLAGGETQYF. The DNA of the CDR3 is TGTGCCAGCAGCCCCGGACTAGCGGGAGGAGAGACCCAGTACTTC.

The chain couples TRBV19 to TRBJ1-5; the D gene is possibly TRBD1 (5 bases). This CDR3 comprises 15 residues. The germline V gene has CDR1 LNHDA and CDR2 SQIVND (reference sequence). Trimming cost V 6 bases and J 1 base, with 13 bases left between them. The CDR3 bases are TGTGCCAGTAGGCTGGACACGTTGAGCAATCAGCCCCAGCATTTT. It yields the protein CASRLDTLSNQPQHF.

For this clone: Within the sample, other DNA sequences also encode this same CDR3. The genes are TRBV12-3 or TRBV12-4 and TRBJ2-7, with TRBD1 matching 7 bases. The CDR3 has 13 residues. The ends lost 6 bases at V and 2 bases at J; junction bases unmatched: 4. The CDR3 protein is CASRRQGTYEQYF. DNA of the CDR3: TGTGCCAGCAGGAGACAGGGCACCTACGAGCAGTACTTC.

This chain connects TRBV4-2 to TRBJ2-2, with TRBD2 identical over 10 bases. The CDR3 runs to 19 residues. Germline V CDR1 and CDR2: LGHNA, YNFKEQ. V lost 0 bases and J lost 3; bases outside the gene matches: 10. CDR3 protein: CASSQDRSAGGPYTGELFF. The DNA for the CDR3 is TGTGCCAGCAGCCAAGATAGGTCAGCGGGAGGGCCCTACACCGGGGAGCTGTTTTTT.

V and J are TRBV5-1 and TRBJ1-3; 8 bases agree with TRBD1. The CDR3 is made up of 15 amino acids. The germline V gene encodes CDR1 SGHRS and CDR2 YFSETQ. V gave up 4 bases and J gave up 6 bases; unmatched junction bases: 9. The CDR3 reads CASSQWTGWENTIYF. The CDR3 DNA reads TGCGCCAGCAGCCAGTGGACAGGGTGGGAAAACACCATATATTTT.

The V call is TRBV3-1 (or the pseudogene TRBV3-2), the J call TRBJ1-2; D unclear. The CDR3 consists of 11 residues. Germline assignment: CDR1 LGHDT and CDR2 YNNKEL (reference sequence). Between the trimmed V and J ends, which lost 0 bases and 12 bases, there was a span of 8 bases. CDR3 sequence (DNA): TGTGCCAGCAGCCAAGATATGTTCCACACCTTC. Amino acid sequence: CASSQDMFHTF.

The chain is built from TRBV28 and TRBJ2-6, with TRBD1 matching over 9 bases. The germline gives CDR1 MDHEN, CDR2 SYDVKM. CDR3 length: 19 amino acids. The junction had 15 bases not matched to a gene; V was cut back by 6 bases and J by 3 bases. The CDR3 coding sequence is TGTGCCAGCAGCTTGGGGCCGGGACAGGGCAATCTTGGGGCCAACGTCCTGACTTTC. Encoded protein: CASSLGPGQGNLGANVLTF.

The chain recombines TRBV18 with TRBJ2-5; a weak D match, TRBD2 (5 bases). Trimming shortened V by 1 base and J by 4 bases, and 10 bases separated the two germline ends. There are 14 residues in the CDR3. The V gene's germline CDR1 is KGHSH and CDR2 LQKENI. This CDR3 is CASSPQDFAETQYF. CDR3 sequence (DNA): TGTGCCAGCTCACCACAGGACTTCGCAGAGACCCAGTACTTC. The variable domain in full, completed from reference TRBV18 and TRBJ2-5, reads NAGVMQNPRHLVRRRGQEARLRCSPMKGHSHVYWYRQLPEEGLKFMVYLQKENIIDESGMPKERFSAEFPKEGPSILRIQQVVRGDSAAYFCASSPQDFAETQYFGPGTRLLVL.

The chain has TRBV5-1 and TRBJ1-1; 7 bases fit TRBD1. V shed 0 bases and J 3 bases; nucleotides not matched to a gene: 5. Germline V lookup: CDR1 SGHRS, CDR2 YFSETQ. The CDR3 has 15 residues. The CDR3 here is CASSLGGQADTEAFF. The DNA of the CDR3 is TGCGCCAGCAGCTTGGGCGGACAGGCAGACACTGAAGCTTTCTTT.

The chain couples TRBV5-4 to TRBJ2-7; 9 bases are a match to TRBD1. The germline V gene encodes CDR1 SGHNT and CDR2 YYREEE (reference sequence). This CDR3 region has 15 residues. The V segment lost 5 bases and the J segment 1 base; nucleotides outside the gene matches: 7. CDR3 residues: CASSSPGQGSYEQYF. The CDR3 nucleotides are TGTGCCAGCAGTTCACCGGGACAGGGATCCTACGAGCAGTACTTC.

The chain has TRBV7-2 and TRBJ2-5, with TRBD1 identical over 10 bases. Germline values: CDR1 SGHTA, CDR2 FQGNSA. The CDR3 runs 15 residues. V shed 6 bases and J 2 bases; nucleotides not matched to a gene: 6. The CDR3 region has the DNA TGTGCCAGCAGTCCCACGGGACAGGGGCAAGAGACCCAGTACTTC. This translates into CASSPTGQGQETQYF. The full variable domain, completed using reference TRBV7-2 and TRBJ2-5, is GAGVSQSPSNKVTEKGKDVELRCDPISGHTALYWYRQSLGQGLEFLIYFQGNSAPDKSGLPSDRFSAERTGGSVSTLTIQRTQQEDSAVYLCASSPTGQGQETQYFGPGTRLLVL.

The chain is built from TRBV25-1 and TRBJ1-2; D is unclear. V was clipped by 0 bases and J by 4 bases, with 12 bases between them. Germline values: CDR1 MGHDK, CDR2 SYGVNS. This CDR3 has 15 amino acids. The CDR3 reads CASSEYPTASYGYTF. The DNA of the CDR3 is TGTGCCAGCAGTGAATATCCTACAGCCTCCTATGGCTACACCTTC.

The J gene is TRBJ2-5, the V gene TRBV3-1 (or the pseudogene TRBV3-2); D may be TRBD1 (6 bases). Trimming cost V 3 bases and J 4 bases, with 9 bases left between them. CDR1 LGHDT and CDR2 YNNKEL come from the germline V gene (reference sequence). CDR3 length: 13 residues. CDR3 loop: CASSQMTGETQYF. CDR3 in DNA: TGTGCCAGCAGCCAGATGACAGGAGAGACCCAGTACTTC.